These T cell receptor beta chains were read from a single sample in a study of blood T cells in healthy people across ages. TCRdb re-derived calls from the 5' RACE reads in MiXCR, one entry per CDR3 protein. The sample lists 730,000 or so distinct CDR3 sequences; around 41% were seen once. Sequenced: blood. The source of these receptors is a man aged 80 or over in good health. Both conserved end residues are part of each CDR3. A D gene is named only where the DNA matches it firmly. Expanded clones get a size class; other rows say once, few or many, or leave the size out.

length	V	D	size	J	CDR3	DNA
14	TRBV7-2	TRBD1	few	TRBJ2-5	CASGGQGAVGTQYF	TGTGCCAGCGGCGGACAGGGGGCTGTCGGGACCCAGTACTTC
15	TRBV4-3	-	few	TRBJ1-2	CASSQGQAGLSGYTF	TGCGCCAGCAGCCAAGGGCAGGCAGGCCTAAGTGGCTACACCTTC
17	TRBV4-3	-	-	TRBJ2-6	CASSQEGRGAGANVLTF	TGCGCCAGCAGCCAAGAGGGCCGTGGGGCCGGGGCCAACGTCCTGACTTTC
15	TRBV11-2	-	few	TRBJ2-3	CASSPTQVGTDTQYF	TGTGCCAGCAGCCCGACACAGGTGGGCACAGATACGCAGTATTTT
16	TRBV27	TRBD1	-	TRBJ1-1	CASSLGGTGGRTEAFF	TGTGCCAGCAGTTTAGGGGGGACAGGGGGGAGGACTGAAGCTTTCTTT
14	TRBV15	-	few	TRBJ1-1	CATSRDKGHAEAFF	TGTGCCACCAGCAGAGATAAGGGACATGCTGAAGCTTTCTTT
17	TRBV12-3/TRBV12-4	TRBD2	-	TRBJ2-3	CASSFDLASGRGGTQYF	TGTGCCAGCAGTTTTGATCTCGCTAGCGGGAGGGGGGGTACGCAGTATTTT
15	TRBV20-1	TRBD1	-	TRBJ1-2	CSASDTGTGGSGYTF	TGCAGTGCTAGTGATACCGGGACAGGGGGCTCTGGCTACACCTTC
15	TRBV7-9	TRBD1	-	TRBJ1-2	CASSSGQDHWYGYTF	TGTGCCAGCAGCTCAGGACAGGACCATTGGTATGGCTACACCTTC
14	TRBV7-2	TRBD1	-	TRBJ1-1	CASSWTGLGTEAFF	TGTGCCAGCAGCTGGACAGGGCTGGGGACTGAAGCTTTCTTT
14	TRBV11-2	-	-	TRBJ2-5	CASSPTPGVETQYF	TGTGCCAGCAGCCCGACACCCGGAGTGGAGACCCAGTACTTC
16	TRBV4-2	-	few	TRBJ2-2	CASSQEGQENTGELFF	TGTGCCAGCAGCCAAGAGGGGCAGGAGAACACCGGGGAGCTGTTTTTT
13	TRBV5-1	-	few	TRBJ1-1	CASSLGTNTEAFF	TGTGCCAGCAGCTTAGGCACTAACACTGAAGCTTTCTTT
15	TRBV7-9	-	-	TRBJ1-1	CASSLAGVMNTEAFF	TGTGCCAGCAGCTTAGCAGGAGTCATGAACACTGAAGCTTTCTTT
14	TRBV20-1	-	few	TRBJ2-7	CSARERRRSYEQYF	TGCAGTGCTAGAGAAAGGAGGCGCTCCTACGAGCAGTACTTC
14	TRBV28	TRBD1	-	TRBJ1-6	CASTFTGVNSPLHF	TGTGCCAGCACCTTCACAGGGGTCAATTCACCCCTCCACTTT
14	TRBV29-1	-	-	TRBJ1-1	CSVGLTGGRTEAFF	TGCAGCGTAGGTCTGACGGGGGGTCGCACTGAAGCTTTCTTT